A single sample gave rise to the 13 T cell receptor beta chains below, sequenced in a study of cytomegalovirus exposure and HLA in healthy donors. Clones were read by immunoSEQ multiplex PCR, and TCRdb kept only the in-frame ones, dropping some. This table holds roughly 300,000 clones, 87% found once. The sequenced sample was PBMCs. The receptors come from a woman younger than 45 in good health and CMV-seropositive.

This chain connects TRBV2 to TRBJ2-7, with 13 bases lining up with TRBD2. The germline V gene has CDR1 SNHLY and CDR2 FYNNEI. V lost 5 bases, J lost 4 bases, and 11 bases stayed unmatched. The CDR3 is made up of 17 amino acids. CDR3 sequence: CASSPETLAGGFYEQYF. The CDR3 DNA is TGTGCCAGCAGTCCCGAGACACTAGCGGGGGGGTTTTACGAGCAGTACTTC. Full variable domain (missing parts from reference TRBV2 and TRBJ2-7): EPEVTQTPSHQVTQMGQEVILRCVPISNHLYFYWYRQILGQKVEFLVSFYNNEISEKSEIFDDQFSVERPDGSNFTLKIRSTKLEDSAMYFCASSPETLAGGFYEQYFGPGTRLTVT.

The chain is built from TRBV18 and TRBJ1-4; weak D call: TRBD1 (6 bases). With 4 bases removed from V and 7 bases from J, the gap between germline ends came to 10 bases. CDR1 is KGHSH and CDR2 is LQKENI in the germline V gene. The CDR3 sequence is 13 residues long. CDR3 bases: TGTGCCAGCTCACTGGGGGCGCGTGAAAAACTGTTTTTT. Amino acids: CASSLGAREKLFF.

The chain has TRBV27 and TRBJ2-2; D is ambiguous. The CDR3 sequence is 13 residues long. V shed 3 bases and J shed 4 bases, with 6 bases lying between them. The germline CDR1 and CDR2 sequences are MNHEY and SMNVEV (reference sequence). The DNA of the CDR3 is TGTGCCAGCAGTTTCTCTACCACCGGGGAGCTGTTTTTT. It yields the protein CASSFSTTGELFF.

CDR3 DNA: TGCGCCAGCAGCCAAGAAGGGAGGGGCCTCTCCTACAATGAGCAGTTCTTC. Translated: CASSQEGRGLSYNEQFF. V is TRBV4-3 and J is TRBJ2-1; 7 bases are shared with TRBD2. The V gene end was trimmed by 0 bases and the J gene end by 0 bases; junction bases not matched to a gene: 5. The CDR3 loop spans 17 amino acids. The germline CDR1 and CDR2 sequences are LGHNA and YSLEER.

The chain combines TRBV7-9 with TRBJ2-7; TRBD2 matches at 7 bases. V lost 0 bases and J lost 6; bases outside the gene matches: 5. The CDR3 is made up of 14 amino acids. The germline V gene has CDR1 SEHNR and CDR2 FQNEAQ (reference sequence). In DNA form, the CDR3 reads TGTGCCAGCAGCTTAGCGGGAGGGCTAGGCGAGCAGTACTTC. Its translation: CASSLAGGLGEQYF.

The V call is TRBV29-1, the J call TRBJ2-1, with D hard to call. The V and J ends lost 1 base and 5 bases respectively, with 12 bases between them. The CDR3 is made up of 14 amino acids. Germline loops: CDR1 SQVTM, CDR2 ANQGSEA. The chain's CDR3 is CSVEVPPTHNEQFF. The CDR3 nucleotides read TGCAGCGTTGAAGTCCCTCCTACCCACAATGAGCAGTTCTTC.

This CDR3 reads CASSPYPSGTLLAKNIQYF. The CDR3, as DNA: TGTGCCAGCAGTCCCTACCCTTCCGGGACACTGCTAGCCAAAAACATTCAGTACTTC. The chain uses TRBV28 and TRBJ2-4, with TRBD1 as a possible D gene (6 bases). Germline assignment: CDR1 MDHEN and CDR2 SYDVKM. This CDR3 spans 19 amino acids. V was shortened by 5 bases and J by 0 bases, with 23 bases between the two germline ends.

This clone was seen just once. J is TRBJ2-2 and V is TRBV4-3, with 8 bases lining up with TRBD2. There are 17 residues in the CDR3. CDR1 and CDR2 (germline): LGHNA, YSLEER. V was clipped by 0 bases and J by 6 bases; unmatched bases: 9. CDR3 protein: CASSQDLTGGLSGELFF. The CDR3 bases are TGCGCCAGCAGCCAAGATTTAACGGGAGGGCTGTCCGGGGAGCTGTTTTTT.

The V and J genes are TRBV6-1 and TRBJ1-3, with D tentatively TRBD1 (5 bases). The CDR3 sequence is 15 residues long. Trimming stripped 4 bases from V and 2 bases from J, with 12 bases between. Germline V gene data show CDR1 as MNHNS and CDR2 as SASEGT. The CDR3 loop reads CASSVGWGAGNTIYF. As DNA, the CDR3 is TGTGCCAGCAGTGTAGGATGGGGGGCTGGAAACACCATATATTTT.

This clone has a single count. The sample carries other DNA sequences with the same CDR3. The chain uses TRBV4-2 and TRBJ2-2; D possibly corresponds to TRBD1 (5 bases). Trimming left V 0 bases short and J 3 bases short, with 5 bases between. Germline-derived CDR1 and CDR2 are LGHNA and YNFKEQ. The CDR3 has 14 amino acids. The CDR3 DNA sequence: TGTGCCAGCAGCCAAGACAGGGACACCGGGGAGCTGTTTTTT. Residues: CASSQDRDTGELFF.

DNA for the CDR3: TGTGCCTGGAGCGCCAGGGGGCGGGACACCGGGGAGCTGTTTTTT. Residues: CAWSARGRDTGELFF. The chain is built from TRBV30 and TRBJ2-2, with 8 bases that match TRBD1. The CDR3 has 15 residues. V dropped 3 bases and J dropped 3; count of bases not matched to a gene: 6. The germline gives CDR1 GTSNPN, CDR2 SVGIG (reference sequence).

The chain joins TRBV5-1 to TRBJ2-5; weak D call: TRBD1 (5 bases). Trimming left V 0 bases short and J 4 bases short, with 19 bases between. CDR3 length: 17 residues. The V gene's germline CDR1 is SGHRS and CDR2 YFSETQ. The CDR3 DNA reads TGCGCCAGCAGCTTGGGCCCCAGGGTCAGCCAACTAGAGACCCAGTACTTC. Translating gives CASSLGPRVSQLETQYF.

The gene calls are TRBV25-1 and TRBJ1-1, with TRBD1 matching 7 bases. J lost 0 bases, V lost 3 bases, and 4 bases had no gene match. The CDR3 is 15 amino acids. Germline CDR1 is MGHDK and CDR2 is SYGVNS. The CDR3 is CASSDPGGLNTEAFF. The CDR3 nucleotides are TGTGCCAGCAGTGACCCAGGGGGTTTGAACACTGAAGCTTTCTTT.